The 8 T cell receptor beta chains in this list originate from one sample, sequenced in a study of blood T cells in healthy people across ages. A second roughly 6 to 12 cycle PCR used barcoded and J-beta primers. TCRdb used MiXCR to reprocess the 5' RACE reads, holding one entry per CDR3 protein. The sample consists of around 940,000 distinct CDR3 sequences, roughly half of them appearing once. Sequencing was carried out using blood. All receptors come from a woman aged 55-69 years in good health.

The gene calls are TRBV27 and TRBJ1-1; the match to TRBD1 covers 9 bases. Germline V gene lookup returns CDR1 MNHEY and CDR2 SMNVEV (reference sequence). The V segment lost 6 bases and the J segment 4 bases; nucleotides outside the gene matches: 9. This CDR3 is built from 15 residues. The CDR3 spells CASSPRTGVVTEAFF. CDR3 coding DNA: TGTGCCAGCAGCCCTAGGACAGGGGTAGTCACTGAAGCTTTCTTT.

V gene TRBV6-1 combines with J gene TRBJ2-1; the match to TRBD2 covers 12 bases. Trimming at V came to 9 bases and at J to 8 bases, leaving 26 bases not matched to a gene. The CDR3 totals 20 residues. Germline values: CDR1 MNHNS, CDR2 SASEGT. The CDR3 is CASKSPRGAVTSGRLYEQFF. CDR3 coding DNA: TGTGCCAGTAAATCGCCTCGAGGGGCAGTAACTAGCGGGAGGCTCTATGAGCAGTTCTTC.

CDR3 in amino acids: CASSFTGTTTYEQYF. The CDR3, as DNA: TGTGCCAGCAGTTTTACAGGGACTACAACATACGAGCAGTACTTC. This chain links TRBV27 with TRBJ2-4, with D possibly being TRBD2 (7 bases). The DNA end is more similar to TRBJ2-7, so the J call may be wrong. This CDR3 region has 15 residues. Per germline, CDR1 MNHEY and CDR2 SMNVEV (reference sequence).

In this sample, this clonotype turned up a few times. The V and J genes are TRBV7-9 and TRBJ1-1; D is ambiguous. This CDR3 is built from 14 residues. The germline gives CDR1 SEHNR, CDR2 FQNEAQ (reference sequence). The V end was cut by 0 bases, the J end by 4 bases, with 9 bases between. Here the CDR3 DNA reads TGTGCCAGCAGCTTAGCAGATGCCATCACTGAAGCTTTCTTT. Protein product: CASSLADAITEAFF.

The rearrangement uses TRBV20-1 and TRBJ2-1; no clear D gene. The CDR3 extends over 11 amino acids. The germline CDR1 and CDR2 sequences are DFQATT and SNEGSKA (reference sequence). V lost 6 bases to trimming and J lost 5 bases, with 8 bases between them. In nucleotides, the CDR3 is TGCAGTGCCCCCAACAACAATGAGCAGTTCTTC. It encodes CSAPNNNEQFF.

This clonotype has a handful of counts. The chain uses TRBV29-1 and TRBJ2-7, with D unclear. Germline V lookup: CDR1 SQVTM, CDR2 ANQGSEA. This CDR3 has 13 residues. V was pared by 5 bases and J by 0 bases, with 11 bases between. CDR3 nucleotide sequence: TGCAGCGTTCGGACCGACCTCTCCTACGAGCAGTACTTC. Its translation is CSVRTDLSYEQYF.

Written as DNA, the CDR3 is TGTGCCAGCAGTTTACTTCTAGCGGGAGGTACTTCCTACAATGAGCAGTTCTTC. Translating it yields CASSLLLAGGTSYNEQFF. V usage is TRBV27 and J usage is TRBJ2-1, with TRBD2 matching 11 bases. V lost 2 bases, J lost 1 base, and 7 bases stayed unmatched. Germline CDR1 MNHEY, CDR2 SMNVEV (reference sequence). The CDR3 is 18 residues long.

V usage is TRBV28 and J usage is TRBJ2-7; the D is unclear. The germline V and J ends were trimmed by 7 bases and 3 bases, with 10 bases remaining between them. Germline CDR1 is MDHEN and CDR2 is SYDVKM. This CDR3 has 12 residues. CDR3 DNA: TGTGCCAGCATGGGCGCGCGCTACGAGCAGTACTTC. Its translation: CASMGARYEQYF.